A selection of T cell receptor beta chains follows, all from one sample in a study of blood T cell repertoires in COVID-19. Measured with immunoSEQ multiplex PCR; TCRdb has only the in-frame clones, and not every one. Seen here are about 200,000 clones, 89% observed once, and the top ten hold around 2.3%. Sequenced input: PBMCs or T cells enriched from blood (not recorded which). Receptor source: a middle-aged woman with acute COVID-19. CDR3s include the opening cysteine and the closing phenylalanine or tryptophan. The D gene is left open where the match is weak. Where a row states a size, it is once, few, many or the class of an expanded clone; other rows omit it.

V: TRBV13
size: .
D: TRBD2
J: TRBJ2-1
CDR3: CASSSSVAGGYNEQFF
DNA: TGTGCCAGCAGTTCGTCCGTTGCGGGGGGGTACAATGAGCAGTTCTTC

V: TRBV5-1
size: medium-sized
D: TRBD1
J: TRBJ2-7
CDR3: CASGTGTAMYEQYF
DNA: TGCGCCAGCGGGACCGGGACAGCTATGTACGAGCAGTACTTC

V: TRBV19
size: .
D: .
J: TRBJ1-6
CDR3: CASNGDRDNSPLHF
DNA: TGTGCCAGTAATGGTGACAGAGATAATTCACCCCTCCACTTT

V: TRBV7-9
size: once
D: .
J: TRBJ1-2
CDR3: CASSLEGGARGYTF
DNA: TGTGCCAGCAGCTTAGAAGGGGGGGCGCGAGGCTACACCTTC

V: TRBV19
size: .
D: TRBD1
J: TRBJ1-4
CDR3: CASSPSQGGGEKLFF
DNA: TGTGCCAGTAGTCCCTCACAGGGGGGCGGTGAAAAACTGTTTTTT

V: TRBV19
size: .
D: .
J: TRBJ2-3
CDR3: CASSTVSGAASDTQYF
DNA: TGTGCCAGTAGTACCGTATCAGGGGCCGCGTCAGATACGCAGTATTTT

V: TRBV11-3
size: .
D: TRBD2
J: TRBJ2-3
CDR3: CASSPTSGGAADTQYF
DNA: TGTGCCAGCAGCCCGACTAGCGGGGGGGCGGCAGATACGCAGTATTTT

V: TRBV9
size: once
D: .
J: TRBJ2-1
CDR3: CASSTKAGTSSYNEQFF
DNA: TGTGCCAGCAGCACAAAGGCCGGGACAAGCTCCTACAATGAGCAGTTCTTC

V: TRBV7-3
size: .
D: TRBD2
J: TRBJ2-2
CDR3: CASSSGGAFAGELFF
DNA: TGTGCCAGCAGCTCGGGGGGAGCTTTTGCCGGGGAGCTGTTTTTT

V: TRBV5-4
size: .
D: .
J: TRBJ1-1
CDR3: CASSLVSGDTEAFF
DNA: TGTGCCAGCAGCTTGGTGAGCGGGGACACTGAAGCTTTCTTT

V: TRBV28
size: .
D: .
J: TRBJ2-5
CDR3: CASSPAGGRVGTQYF
DNA: TGTGCCAGCAGTCCCGCAGGAGGGCGAGTAGGGACCCAGTACTTC

V: TRBV5-4
size: .
D: .
J: TRBJ1-1
CDR3: CASSLTRESEAFF
DNA: TGTGCCAGCAGCTTAACCCGGGAGTCTGAAGCTTTCTTT

V: TRBV4-1
size: .
D: .
J: TRBJ1-6
CDR3: CASSQEGGGWGSYNSPLHF
DNA: TGCGCCAGCAGCCAAGAAGGCGGGGGATGGGGGTCCTATAATTCACCCCTCCACTTT

V: TRBV7-9
size: .
D: .
J: TRBJ2-1
CDR3: CASSLGSTYNEQFF
DNA: TGTGCCAGCAGCTTAGGTTCCACCTACAATGAGCAGTTCTTC

V: TRBV12-3/TRBV12-4
size: .
D: .
J: TRBJ2-1
CDR3: CASSSVSEQFF
DNA: TGTGCCAGCAGTTCCGTGAGTGAGCAGTTCTTC

V: TRBV18
size: .
D: TRBD2
J: TRBJ2-2
CDR3: CASSPRTSGAGELFF
DNA: TGTGCCAGCTCACCTAGGACTAGCGGGGCCGGGGAGCTGTTTTTT

V: TRBV30
size: .
D: .
J: TRBJ1-5
CDR3: CAWSVPWTQSNQPQHF
DNA: TGTGCCTGGAGTGTACCGTGGACACAGAGCAATCAGCCCCAGCATTTT

V: TRBV19
size: .
D: TRBD1
J: TRBJ1-5
CDR3: CASTEQGRQPQHF
DNA: TGTGCCAGTACCGAACAGGGGAGGCAGCCCCAGCATTTT

V: TRBV7-9
size: .
D: .
J: TRBJ2-3
CDR3: CASSHRDREADTQYF
DNA: TGTGCCAGCAGCCACCGAGACAGGGAGGCAGATACGCAGTATTTT

V: TRBV3-1/TRBV3-2
size: .
D: .
J: TRBJ1-6
CDR3: CASSQGGDYNSPLHF
DNA: TGTGCCAGCAGCCAAGGGGGGGACTATAATTCACCCCTCCACTTT

V: TRBV15
size: .
D: TRBD1
J: TRBJ1-2
CDR3: CATSRGQGAIYGYTF
DNA: TGTGCCACCAGCAGAGGACAGGGGGCGATCTATGGCTACACCTTC

V: TRBV9
size: .
D: .
J: TRBJ1-1
CDR3: CASSAGLNTEAFF
DNA: TGTGCCAGCAGCGCGGGACTTAACACTGAAGCTTTCTTT

V: TRBV5-1
size: .
D: TRBD1
J: TRBJ2-7
CDR3: CASSSGTGDYEQYF
DNA: TGCGCCAGCAGTTCCGGGACAGGGGACTACGAGCAGTACTTC

V: TRBV2
size: .
D: .
J: TRBJ2-2
CDR3: CASSSGLTTGTGELFF
DNA: TGTGCCAGCAGTTCCGGGCTCACGACAGGCACCGGGGAGCTGTTTTTT

V: TRBV18
size: .
D: .
J: TRBJ2-2
CDR3: CASSPQGYTGELFF
DNA: TGTGCCAGCTCACCACAGGGGTACACCGGGGAGCTGTTTTTT

V: TRBV7-3
size: .
D: .
J: TRBJ2-7
CDR3: CANPVRDTYEQYF
DNA: TGTGCCAACCCGGTTCGGGACACCTACGAGCAGTACTTC

V: TRBV7-2
size: .
D: TRBD2
J: TRBJ2-1
CDR3: CASSPPRTRTYNEQFF
DNA: TGTGCCAGCAGTCCCCCTCGGACTAGAACCTACAATGAGCAGTTCTTC